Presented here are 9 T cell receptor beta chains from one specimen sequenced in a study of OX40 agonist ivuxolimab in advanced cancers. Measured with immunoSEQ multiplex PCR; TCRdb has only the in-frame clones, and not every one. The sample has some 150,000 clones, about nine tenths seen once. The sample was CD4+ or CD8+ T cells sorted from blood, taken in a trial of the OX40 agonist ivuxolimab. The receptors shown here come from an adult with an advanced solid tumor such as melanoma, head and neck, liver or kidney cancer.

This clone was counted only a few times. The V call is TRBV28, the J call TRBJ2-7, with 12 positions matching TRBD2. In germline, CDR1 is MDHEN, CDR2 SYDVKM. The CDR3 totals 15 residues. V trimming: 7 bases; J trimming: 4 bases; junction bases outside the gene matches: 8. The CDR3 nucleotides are TGTGCCAGCATGGCGCTAGCGGGAGGGAGATACGAGCAGTACTTC. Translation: CASMALAGGRYEQYF.

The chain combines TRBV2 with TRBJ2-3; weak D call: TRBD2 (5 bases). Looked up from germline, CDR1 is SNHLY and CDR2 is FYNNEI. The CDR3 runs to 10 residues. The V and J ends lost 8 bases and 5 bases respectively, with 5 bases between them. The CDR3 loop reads CASRGDTQYF. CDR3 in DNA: TGTGCCAGCCGGGGAGATACGCAGTATTTT.

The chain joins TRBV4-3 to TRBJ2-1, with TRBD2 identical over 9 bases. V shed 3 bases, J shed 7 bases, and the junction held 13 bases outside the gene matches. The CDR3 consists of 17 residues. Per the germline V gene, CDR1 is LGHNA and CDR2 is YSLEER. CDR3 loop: CASSQSISGSPMNEQFF. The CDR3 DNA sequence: TGCGCCAGCAGCCAGTCGATTAGCGGGAGCCCCATGAATGAGCAGTTCTTC.

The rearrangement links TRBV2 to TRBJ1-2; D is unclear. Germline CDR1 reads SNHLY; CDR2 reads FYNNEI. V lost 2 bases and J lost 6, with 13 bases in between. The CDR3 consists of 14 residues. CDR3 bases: TGTGCCAGCAGTGAATTGGTCCAAAAGGATGGCTACACCTTC. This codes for CASSELVQKDGYTF.

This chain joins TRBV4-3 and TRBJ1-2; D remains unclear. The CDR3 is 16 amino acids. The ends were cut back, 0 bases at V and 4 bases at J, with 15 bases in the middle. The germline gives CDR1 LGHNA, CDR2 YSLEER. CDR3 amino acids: CASSQDLFGSLYGYTF. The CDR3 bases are TGCGCCAGCAGCCAAGATCTCTTCGGCAGCCTCTATGGCTACACCTTC.

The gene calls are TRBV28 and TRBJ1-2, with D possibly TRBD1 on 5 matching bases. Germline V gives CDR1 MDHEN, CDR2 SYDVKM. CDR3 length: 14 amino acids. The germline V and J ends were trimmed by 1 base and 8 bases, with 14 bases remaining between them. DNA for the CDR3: TGTGCCAGCAGTTTATCTTTTATCCAGGGAGGCTACACCTTC. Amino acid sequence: CASSLSFIQGGYTF.

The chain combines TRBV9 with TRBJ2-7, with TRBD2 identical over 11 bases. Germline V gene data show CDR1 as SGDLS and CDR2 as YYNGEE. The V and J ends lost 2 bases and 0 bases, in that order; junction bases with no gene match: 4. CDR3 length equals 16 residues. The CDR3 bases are TGTGCCAGCAGCGTGACTAGCGGGATGGGCTCCTACGAGCAGTACTTC. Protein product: CASSVTSGMGSYEQYF.

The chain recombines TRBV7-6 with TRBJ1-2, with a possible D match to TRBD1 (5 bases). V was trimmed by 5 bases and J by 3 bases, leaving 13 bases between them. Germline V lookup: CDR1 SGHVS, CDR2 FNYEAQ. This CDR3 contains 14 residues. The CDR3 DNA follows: TGTGCCAGCAGCCCAGGGAACTCGGACTATGGCTACACCTTC. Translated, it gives CASSPGNSDYGYTF.

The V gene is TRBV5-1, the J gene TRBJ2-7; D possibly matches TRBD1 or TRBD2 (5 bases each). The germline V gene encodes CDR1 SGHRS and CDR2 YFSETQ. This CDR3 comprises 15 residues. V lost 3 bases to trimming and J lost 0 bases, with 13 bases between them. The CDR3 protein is CASSSGTLSSYEQYF. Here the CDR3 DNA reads TGCGCCAGCAGCTCAGGGACCCTGAGCTCCTACGAGCAGTACTTC.